The 16 T cell receptor beta chains presented below share a single source sample, sequenced in a study of human T cells and chemical hapten exposure. Each CDR3 protein gets one entry after TCRdb re-called the RACE reads with MiXCR. The repertoire holds 180,000 or so distinct CDR3 sequences, with 25% to 30% as singletons. The time point was: pre-sensitization, week 0. Noted treatment: therapeutic diphenylcyclopropenone sensitization with weekly scalp DPC. Sequenced here: whole blood, sampled in connection with sensitization to the hapten diphenylcyclopropenone (DPC). The source of these receptors is a woman aged 25-40 years with alopecia areata. Some clones in this sample may be carry-over from other donors' samples.

This clonotype was seen a few times. The chain is built from TRBV28 and TRBJ1-5; perhaps TRBD1 as D (5 bases). V shed 6 bases and J shed 6 bases, with 12 bases lying between them. The CDR3 loop spans 13 amino acids. Germline V gene sequence: CDR1 MDHEN, CDR2 SYDVKM. This chain's CDR3 is CASRQGGSQPQHF. The DNA of the CDR3 is TGTGCCAGCAGGCAGGGAGGGAGTCAGCCCCAGCATTTT. Looking up the rest from reference TRBV28 and TRBJ1-5 gives the full variable domain: DVKVTQSSRYLVKRTGEKVFLECVQDMDHENMFWYRQDPGLGLRLIYFSYDVKMKEKGDIPEGYSVSREKKERFSLILESASTNQTSMYLCASRQGGSQPQHFGDGTRLSIL.

The V call is TRBV20-1, the J call TRBJ2-1; 10 bases align to TRBD2. J was trimmed by 6 bases and V by 3 bases; bases with no gene match: 8. The CDR3 has 15 amino acids. The germline gives CDR1 DFQATT, CDR2 SNEGSKA (reference sequence). CDR3 in amino acids: CSASARASGSNEQFF. Written as DNA, the CDR3 is TGCAGTGCTAGTGCCAGGGCTAGCGGGAGCAATGAGCAGTTCTTC.

This clonotype was seen only once. The CDR3 spells CASSSGRGVSYEQYF. CDR3 bases: TGTGCCAGCAGCTCGGGCCGGGGAGTCTCCTACGAGCAGTACTTC. V gene TRBV7-9 combines with J gene TRBJ2-7; tentatively, D is TRBD2 (5 bases). Germline V gene data show CDR1 as SEHNR and CDR2 as FQNEAQ (reference sequence). With 4 bases removed from V and 0 bases from J, the gap between germline ends came to 13 bases. The CDR3 has 15 amino acids.

This clonotype came up a few times. The chain carries TRBV3-1 and TRBJ2-5; D possibly corresponds to TRBD1 (6 bases). The V end lost 0 bases, the J end lost 6 bases, and 14 bases lay between the germline ends. Germline V lookup: CDR1 LGHDT, CDR2 YNNKEL (reference sequence). The CDR3 extends over 15 amino acids. In DNA, the CDR3 is TGTGCCAGCAGCCAAGATGAAGGGGGTAGGAAGACCCAGTACTTC. The encoded protein is CASSQDEGGRKTQYF.

This clonotype was detected only a few times. The chain couples TRBV6-6 to TRBJ1-2; tentatively, D is TRBD1 (6 bases). This CDR3 spans 15 amino acids. V was cut by 7 bases and J by 2 bases, with 17 bases left in between. In germline, CDR1 is MNHNY, CDR2 SVGAGI (reference sequence). The CDR3 bases are TGTGCCAGCACCTGGGGGGCCTCGGGCAACTATGGCTACACCTTC. Translated: CASTWGASGNYGYTF.

V gene TRBV29-1 combines with J gene TRBJ2-5; 7 bases match TRBD2. Germline CDR1 reads SQVTM; CDR2 reads ANQGSEA. V trimming: 3 bases; J trimming: 3 bases; junction bases outside the gene matches: 7. The CDR3 is 14 residues long. The CDR3 nucleotides read TGCAGCGTTGACGGGGTCGGGGGGAAAGAGACCCAGTACTTC. As protein: CSVDGVGGKETQYF.

This chain joins TRBV2 and TRBJ1-6; TRBD1 is a possible D gene (5 bases). The V end lost 2 bases, the J end lost 7 bases, and 12 bases lay between the germline ends. Germline loops: CDR1 SNHLY, CDR2 FYNNEI. The CDR3 extends over 15 amino acids. The CDR3 reads CASSEIETANSPLHF. CDR3 sequence (DNA): TGTGCCAGCAGTGAAATTGAGACAGCCAATTCACCCCTCCACTTT.

Only a few counts were recorded for this clonotype. This chain joins TRBV6-1 and TRBJ1-2; 12 bases are a match to TRBD1. The CDR3 has 15 amino acids. The J segment lost 4 bases and the V segment lost 7 bases, leaving 7 bases of the junction unmatched. Germline V lookup: CDR1 MNHNS, CDR2 SASEGT. The CDR3 nucleotides are TGTGCCAGCAACGAAGGGACAGGGGGCAGCTATGGCTACACCTTC. Encoded protein: CASNEGTGGSYGYTF.

This chain links TRBV11-2 with TRBJ2-5; no reliable D call. Germline assignment: CDR1 SGHAT and CDR2 FQNNGV. Trimming removed 5 bases at V and 2 bases at J, with 12 bases between. This CDR3 comprises 14 residues. The CDR3 nucleotides read TGTGCCAGCAGCCGCCCCCACAGACAAGAGACCCAGTACTTC. The encoded protein is CASSRPHRQETQYF.

V is TRBV5-4 and J is TRBJ1-1; weak D call: TRBD1 (6 bases). This CDR3 is 16 amino acids long. Germline V gene sequence: CDR1 SGHNT, CDR2 YYREEE (reference sequence). The ends were cut back, 4 bases at V and 5 bases at J, with 21 bases in the middle. The CDR3 DNA sequence: TGTGCCAGCAGCCGACCACGAACAGGGCGGGGGACTGAAGCTTTCTTT. It yields the protein CASSRPRTGRGTEAFF.

This clonotype has a handful of counts. This chain uses TRBV5-1 with TRBJ1-1, with D possibly being TRBD1 (5 bases). This CDR3 is built from 12 residues. Germline-derived CDR1 and CDR2 are SGHRS and YFSETQ. V shed 5 bases and J shed 6 bases, with 11 bases lying between them. CDR3 protein: CASRVGGSEAFF. For the CDR3, the DNA is TGCGCCAGCAGGGTCGGGGGATCTGAAGCTTTCTTT.

The chain links TRBV7-2 to TRBJ2-1; tentative D call: TRBD1 (5 bases). The CDR3 totals 17 residues. Per the germline V gene, CDR1 is SGHTA and CDR2 is FQGNSA. V lost 3 bases and J 0 bases, leaving 15 bases between the germline ends. CDR3 amino acids: CASSFRAGSSSYNEQFF. Here the CDR3 DNA reads TGTGCCAGCAGCTTTAGGGCAGGGTCGAGCTCCTACAATGAGCAGTTCTTC.

This chain links TRBV7-8 with TRBJ2-4; 7 bases are a match to TRBD2. V gave up 0 bases and J gave up 8 bases; unmatched junction bases: 4. This CDR3 spans 14 amino acids. Germline V gene data show CDR1 as SGHVS and CDR2 as FQNEAQ. The CDR3 sequence: CASSLAGGWDIQYF. CDR3 in DNA: TGTGCCAGCAGCTTAGCGGGAGGGTGGGACATTCAGTACTTC.

The rearrangement links TRBV10-3 to TRBJ2-1; a weak D match, TRBD2 (6 bases). Germline CDR1 ENHRY, CDR2 SYGVKD. The CDR3 length is 13 residues. V dropped 10 bases and J dropped 9 bases, with 19 bases sitting between them. In nucleotides, the CDR3 is TGTGCCAGTGCCACTAGCACGGATAGTGAGCAGTTCTTC. The encoded protein is CASATSTDSEQFF.

This clonotype was counted only a few times. The chain employs TRBV5-1 and TRBJ2-1, with 12 bases that match TRBD1. This CDR3 is built from 14 residues. Looked up from germline, CDR1 is SGHRS and CDR2 is YFSETQ. The ends lost 4 bases at V and 8 bases at J; junction bases unmatched: 4. CDR3 region: CASSVGTGGDEQFF. The CDR3 coding sequence is TGCGCCAGCAGCGTCGGGACAGGGGGCGATGAGCAGTTCTTC. Using reference TRBV5-1 and TRBJ2-1 for the parts outside the CDR3, the full variable domain is KAGVTQTPRYLIKTRGQQVTLSCSPISGHRSVSWYQQTPGQGLQFLFEYFSETQRNKGNFPGRFSGRQFSNSRSEMNVSTLELGDSALYLCASSVGTGGDEQFFGPGTRLTVL.

V and J are TRBV5-1 and TRBJ1-1; 7 nucleotides match TRBD1. This CDR3 comprises 14 residues. The germline CDR1 and CDR2 sequences are SGHRS and YFSETQ. With 3 bases clipped from V and 6 bases from J, the junction kept 8 bases outside the gene matches. The CDR3 DNA reads as TGCGCCAGCAGCTACGGACAGGTTAGGGCTGAAGCTTTCTTT. Translation: CASSYGQVRAEAFF.